This entry lists 10 T cell receptor beta chains sequenced from one sample in a study of blood T cell repertoires in COVID-19. The data were produced by immunoSEQ multiplex PCR, yet TCRdb's version contains in-frame clones alone and is incomplete. This sample has roughly 32,000 clones, with approximately 89% found just once. The sequenced sample was peripheral blood. The receptor source for this set is a man aged 55 to 70 with active or convalescent COVID-19.

This clone has only one observation. This chain joins TRBV29-1 and TRBJ1-6; 10 positions match TRBD1. The CDR3 length is 13 residues. Germline CDR1 SQVTM, CDR2 ANQGSEA. V shed 7 bases and J 10 bases; nucleotides not matched to a gene: 7. CDR3: CSAGDRGGSPLHF. Here the CDR3 DNA reads TGCAGCGCGGGGGACAGGGGCGGCTCACCCCTCCACTTT.

The chain links TRBV18 to TRBJ2-3, with D perhaps matching TRBD1 (5 bases). V shed 2 bases and J shed 4 bases, with 10 bases lying between them. Looked up from germline, CDR1 is KGHSH and CDR2 is LQKENI. This CDR3 has 14 amino acids. CDR3 sequence reads: CASSPGRVADTQYF. The DNA for the CDR3 is TGTGCCAGCTCACCAGGCAGGGTGGCAGATACGCAGTATTTT. Looking up the rest from reference TRBV18 and TRBJ2-3 gives the full variable domain: NAGVMQNPRHLVRRRGQEARLRCSPMKGHSHVYWYRQLPEEGLKFMVYLQKENIIDESGMPKERFSAEFPKEGPSILRIQQVVRGDSAAYFCASSPGRVADTQYFGPGTRLTVL.

This chain links TRBV28 with TRBJ1-2; D is uncertain. V shed 7 bases and J shed 6 bases, with 15 bases lying between them. Germline CDR1 is MDHEN and CDR2 is SYDVKM. The CDR3 extends over 13 amino acids. The CDR3 loop reads CASKEGTRDGYTF. Here the CDR3 DNA reads TGTGCCAGCAAGGAGGGAACGAGAGATGGCTACACCTTC.

J is TRBJ2-7 and V is TRBV4-1; 8 bases match TRBD2. Germline loops: CDR1 MGHRA, CDR2 YSYEKL. CDR3 size: 17 residues. V lost 0 bases, J lost 3 bases, and 10 bases stayed unmatched. The CDR3 sequence: CASSQDREGPPIYEQYV. CDR3 coding DNA: TGCGCCAGCAGCCAAGATCGGGAGGGGCCCCCCATCTACGAGCAGTACGTC.

For the CDR3, the DNA is TGCGCCAGCAGTGACTCGGGCTCTGGGGCCAACGTCCTGACTTTC. It encodes CASSDSGSGANVLTF. The genes are TRBV10-1 and TRBJ2-6; D remains unclear. From germline, CDR1 is WNHNN and CDR2 SYGVQD (reference sequence). V was clipped by 3 bases and J by 0 bases, with 6 bases between them. The CDR3 extends over 15 amino acids.

CDR3 loop: CASNSGQGAGYTF. Written as DNA, the CDR3 is TGCGCCAGCAACTCGGGACAGGGTGCTGGCTACACCTTC. The V call is TRBV10-2, the J call TRBJ1-2; TRBD1 aligns across 9 bases. CDR3 size: 13 residues. V lost 7 bases, J lost 7 bases, and 7 bases stayed unmatched. Germline CDR1 and CDR2: WSHSY and SAAADI.

The chain recombines TRBV9 with TRBJ2-3, with a possible D match to TRBD2 (7 bases). Germline V gives CDR1 SGDLS, CDR2 YYNGEE. Trimming stripped 3 bases from V and 5 bases from J, with 16 bases between. This CDR3 contains 15 residues. The CDR3 reads CASSASGGAVDTQYF. The DNA for the CDR3 is TGTGCCAGCAGCGCCAGTGGGGGGGCGGTAGATACGCAGTATTTT.

The V call is TRBV6-5, the J call TRBJ2-5; 9 bases are shared with TRBD1. Germline trimming cut 6 bases from V and 4 bases from J; bases unmatched to any gene: 9. CDR1 is MNHEY, CDR2 SVGAGI, per germline. This CDR3 comprises 15 residues. The chain's CDR3 is CASSFTGGKGETQYF. The CDR3 DNA sequence: TGTGCCAGCAGCTTTACAGGGGGCAAGGGAGAGACCCAGTACTTC.

This clone was seen a single time. This chain uses TRBV18 with TRBJ2-3; D unresolved. The CDR3 length is 13 residues. V gave up 6 bases and J gave up 2 bases, with 9 bases separating them. Germline-derived CDR1 and CDR2 are KGHSH and LQKENI. The CDR3 bases are TGTGCCAGCTCCTCCCCTGTCACAGATACGCAGTATTTT. Amino acids: CASSSPVTDTQYF.

The chain joins TRBV15 to TRBJ2-3, with 8 bases fitting TRBD2. Germline loops: CDR1 LNHNV, CDR2 YYDKDF (reference sequence). Germline trimming cut 4 bases from V and 1 base from J; bases unmatched to any gene: 4. The CDR3 extends over 15 amino acids. CDR3 DNA: TGTGCCACCAGCACCGGGGGGGCCGGCACAGATACGCAGTATTTT. It is translated as CATSTGGAGTDTQYF.